The rows below give T cell receptor beta chains drawn from one sample of a study of shared clonotypes between healthy human individuals. Using immunoSEQ multiplex PCR, the repertoire was profiled, and TCRdb retains in-frame clones only, with some absent. The data show 450,000 to 500,000 clones, roughly 80% seen once. Sample: PBMCs. These receptors were obtained from a woman aged 40-49 years in good health. Some clones in this sample may be carry-over from other donors' samples. Both conserved end residues are part of each CDR3. A D gene is named only where the DNA matches it firmly. Clone size is not always given. Where it is, it says once, few, many or a class for expanded clones.

j_call: TRBJ1-3; d_call: NA; clone_size: NA; v_call: TRBV19; cdr3_aa: CASSPEGSGSGNTIYF; cdr3_nt: TGTGCCAGTAGTCCTGAAGGGAGCGGCTCTGGAAACACCATATATTTT
j_call: TRBJ2-7; d_call: TRBD1; clone_size: NA; v_call: TRBV5-4; cdr3_aa: CASSRSGTGGEQYF; cdr3_nt: TGTGCCAGCAGCCGCTCCGGGACAGGGGGCGAGCAGTACTTC
j_call: TRBJ1-1; d_call: NA; clone_size: NA; v_call: TRBV29-1; cdr3_aa: CSARRGVGDTEAFF; cdr3_nt: TGCAGCGCCCGGCGGGGTGTGGGTGACACTGAAGCTTTCTTT
j_call: TRBJ2-7; d_call: TRBD1; clone_size: few; v_call: TRBV25-1; cdr3_aa: CASSEFGTGGYEQYF; cdr3_nt: TGTGCCAGCAGTGAATTTGGGACAGGGGGCTACGAGCAGTACTTC
j_call: TRBJ1-4; d_call: NA; clone_size: NA; v_call: TRBV4-2; cdr3_aa: CASSPPRVGGAREKLFF; cdr3_nt: TGTGCCAGCAGCCCTCCCCGGGTCGGGGGCGCGAGAGAAAAACTGTTTTTT
j_call: TRBJ1-2; d_call: NA; clone_size: NA; v_call: TRBV5-1; cdr3_aa: CASSYREDGYTF; cdr3_nt: TGCGCCAGCAGCTACCGGGAGGATGGCTACACCTTC
j_call: TRBJ1-2; d_call: NA; clone_size: NA; v_call: TRBV28; cdr3_aa: CASSPTHSYGCTF; cdr3_nt: TGTGCCAGCAGTCCGACCCACTCCTATGGCTGCACCTTC
j_call: TRBJ2-7; d_call: TRBD2; clone_size: NA; v_call: TRBV6-1; cdr3_aa: CASSQTSGRSYEQYF; cdr3_nt: TGTGCCAGCAGCCAGACTAGCGGGAGGTCCTACGAGCAGTACTTC
j_call: TRBJ2-7; d_call: NA; clone_size: NA; v_call: TRBV6-5; cdr3_aa: CASSSRQVSYEQYF; cdr3_nt: TGTGCCAGCAGTTCCCGACAGGTTTCCTACGAGCAGTACTTC
j_call: TRBJ2-3; d_call: NA; clone_size: once; v_call: TRBV7-3; cdr3_aa: CASSPQAGNPDTQYF; cdr3_nt: TGTGCCAGCAGCCCCCAGGCGGGAAACCCAGATACGCAGTATTTT
j_call: TRBJ2-3; d_call: NA; clone_size: once; v_call: TRBV18; cdr3_aa: CASSPLAASTDTQYF; cdr3_nt: TGTGCCAGCTCACCGCTAGCAGCTAGCACAGATACGCAGTATTTT
j_call: TRBJ1-4; d_call: TRBD1; clone_size: NA; v_call: TRBV19; cdr3_aa: CASSMVQGAGNEKLFF; cdr3_nt: TGTGCCAGTAGTATGGTCCAGGGGGCGGGTAATGAAAAACTGTTTTTT
j_call: TRBJ2-1; d_call: TRBD2; clone_size: NA; v_call: TRBV10-3; cdr3_aa: CAISESTSGPAYNEQFF; cdr3_nt: TGTGCCATCAGTGAGTCGACTAGCGGGCCCGCCTACAATGAGCAGTTCTTC
j_call: TRBJ2-3; d_call: NA; clone_size: NA; v_call: TRBV18; cdr3_aa: CASSPNEAPDTQYF; cdr3_nt: TGTGCCAGCTCACCAAACGAAGCGCCAGATACGCAGTATTTT
j_call: TRBJ1-1; d_call: NA; clone_size: NA; v_call: TRBV6-1; cdr3_aa: CASSFHRNTEAFF; cdr3_nt: TGTGCCAGCAGTTTTCATAGGAACACTGAAGCTTTCTTT
j_call: TRBJ1-2; d_call: TRBD1; clone_size: NA; v_call: TRBV5-6; cdr3_aa: CASSPDRALLNYGYTF; cdr3_nt: TGTGCCAGCAGCCCGGACAGGGCTCTCCTCAACTATGGCTACACCTTC
j_call: TRBJ2-7; d_call: TRBD2; clone_size: NA; v_call: TRBV7-8; cdr3_aa: CASSLGSGNYEQYF; cdr3_nt: TGTGCCAGCAGCTTAGGTAGCGGGAACTACGAGCAGTACTTC
j_call: TRBJ2-7; d_call: NA; clone_size: NA; v_call: TRBV19; cdr3_aa: CASTGSSYEQYF; cdr3_nt: TGTGCCAGTACCGGGAGCTCCTACGAGCAGTACTTC
j_call: TRBJ2-1; d_call: NA; clone_size: NA; v_call: TRBV5-6; cdr3_aa: CASSTEGPSYNEQFF; cdr3_nt: TGTGCCAGCAGCACCGAGGGGCCCTCCTACAATGAGCAGTTCTTC
j_call: TRBJ2-5; d_call: NA; clone_size: NA; v_call: TRBV5-1; cdr3_aa: CASSLDSTETQYF; cdr3_nt: TGCGCCAGCAGCTTGGACTCAACAGAGACCCAGTACTTC
j_call: TRBJ2-2; d_call: TRBD2; clone_size: NA; v_call: TRBV11-2; cdr3_aa: CASSGYSAGGPNTGELFF; cdr3_nt: TGTGCCAGCAGCGGCTACTCAGCGGGAGGGCCAAACACCGGGGAGCTGTTTTTT
j_call: TRBJ2-1; d_call: NA; clone_size: NA; v_call: TRBV6-5; cdr3_aa: CASSYSLYNEQFF; cdr3_nt: TGTGCCAGCAGTTACTCACTGTACAATGAGCAGTTCTTC
j_call: TRBJ2-7; d_call: TRBD1; clone_size: NA; v_call: TRBV27; cdr3_aa: CASSSQGGPYEQYF; cdr3_nt: TGTGCCAGCAGTTCACAGGGGGGACCCTACGAGCAGTACTTC
j_call: TRBJ2-3; d_call: TRBD2; clone_size: NA; v_call: TRBV13; cdr3_aa: CASSLVAGASTDTQYF; cdr3_nt: TGTGCCAGCAGCTTAGTAGCGGGCGCTAGCACAGATACGCAGTATTTT
j_call: TRBJ2-1; d_call: NA; clone_size: NA; v_call: TRBV10-3; cdr3_aa: CAISVTDGEQFF; cdr3_nt: TGTGCCATCAGTGTGACAGACGGTGAGCAGTTCTTC
j_call: TRBJ2-2; d_call: TRBD2; clone_size: NA; v_call: TRBV5-1; cdr3_aa: CASTTSGSSGELFF; cdr3_nt: TGCGCCAGCACAACTAGCGGGAGTAGCGGGGAGCTGTTTTTT
j_call: TRBJ2-1; d_call: NA; clone_size: many; v_call: TRBV7-2; cdr3_aa: CASSLETTRNSFF; cdr3_nt: TGTGCCAGCAGCTTAGAGACTACCCGCAATTCGTTCTTC
j_call: TRBJ1-5; d_call: TRBD1; clone_size: NA; v_call: TRBV4-1; cdr3_aa: CASSQHIQGASYQPQHF; cdr3_nt: TGCGCCAGCAGCCAGCACATACAGGGGGCGTCGTATCAGCCCCAGCATTTT
j_call: TRBJ1-4; d_call: NA; clone_size: once; v_call: TRBV28; cdr3_aa: CASSLRQDNEKLFF; cdr3_nt: TGTGCCAGCAGTTTGCGGCAGGATAATGAAAAACTGTTTTTT
j_call: TRBJ2-2; d_call: NA; clone_size: NA; v_call: TRBV14; cdr3_aa: CASSRSGEGELFF; cdr3_nt: TGTGCCAGCAGCCGCTCAGGGGAAGGGGAGCTGTTTTTT
j_call: TRBJ2-3; d_call: TRBD2; clone_size: once; v_call: TRBV25-1; cdr3_aa: CASSEIFGGFGFDTQYF; cdr3_nt: TGTGCCAGCAGTGAAATATTCGGGGGGTTCGGGTTTGATACGCAGTATTTT
j_call: TRBJ2-5; d_call: NA; clone_size: NA; v_call: TRBV11-2; cdr3_aa: CASSLRGGRTEEQYF; cdr3_nt: TGTGCCAGCAGCCTTAGAGGGGGTCGGACGGAAGAGCAGTACTTC
j_call: TRBJ1-4; d_call: NA; clone_size: NA; v_call: TRBV5-8; cdr3_aa: CASSHDRQDEKLFF; cdr3_nt: TGTGCCAGCAGCCACGACAGGCAGGATGAAAAACTGTTTTTT
j_call: TRBJ2-7; d_call: TRBD1; clone_size: once; v_call: TRBV7-9; cdr3_aa: CASSPGTGAYEQYF; cdr3_nt: TGTGCCAGCAGCCCCGGGACAGGGGCCTACGAGCAGTACTTC
j_call: TRBJ2-7; d_call: TRBD2; clone_size: NA; v_call: TRBV11-2; cdr3_aa: CASSLTSGVTYEQYF; cdr3_nt: TGTGCCAGCAGCTTGACTAGCGGGGTTACCTACGAGCAGTACTTC
j_call: TRBJ2-1; d_call: TRBD2; clone_size: NA; v_call: TRBV7-2; cdr3_aa: CASRERLAGEQFF; cdr3_nt: TGTGCCAGCAGGGAAAGACTAGCCGGGGAGCAGTTCTTC
j_call: TRBJ2-2; d_call: NA; clone_size: once; v_call: TRBV19; cdr3_aa: CASMLGSTGELFF; cdr3_nt: TGTGCCAGTATGCTGGGGAGCACCGGGGAGCTGTTTTTT
j_call: TRBJ2-6; d_call: NA; clone_size: NA; v_call: TRBV9; cdr3_aa: CASSGLGAGANVLTF; cdr3_nt: TGTGCCAGCAGCGGACTGGGGGCAGGGGCCAACGTCCTGACTTTC
j_call: TRBJ2-7; d_call: NA; clone_size: NA; v_call: TRBV6-5; cdr3_aa: CASSYDGRTGEQYF; cdr3_nt: TGTGCCAGCAGTTACGACGGCCGTACAGGGGAGCAGTACTTC
j_call: TRBJ1-3; d_call: NA; clone_size: NA; v_call: TRBV4-2; cdr3_aa: CASSQDARYGNSGDTIYF; cdr3_nt: TGTGCCAGCAGCCAAGATGCCCGGTACGGAAACTCTGGAGACACCATATATTTT
j_call: TRBJ2-5; d_call: NA; clone_size: NA; v_call: TRBV5-1; cdr3_aa: CASSNPRDTETQYF; cdr3_nt: TGCGCCAGCAGCAACCCTCGGGACACCGAGACCCAGTACTTC
j_call: TRBJ2-7; d_call: NA; clone_size: once; v_call: TRBV7-2; cdr3_aa: CASSPDYGTITYEQYF; cdr3_nt: TGTGCCAGCAGCCCCGACTATGGGACAATAACCTACGAGCAGTACTTC
j_call: TRBJ2-7; d_call: NA; clone_size: NA; v_call: TRBV11-2; cdr3_aa: CASSLGVSLYEQYF; cdr3_nt: TGTGCCAGCAGCTTAGGAGTCAGCCTATACGAGCAGTACTTC
j_call: TRBJ2-5; d_call: NA; clone_size: NA; v_call: TRBV9; cdr3_aa: CASSVSSRETQYF; cdr3_nt: TGTGCCAGCAGCGTAAGCTCAAGGGAGACCCAGTACTTC
j_call: TRBJ2-1; d_call: NA; clone_size: NA; v_call: TRBV11-2; cdr3_aa: CASSQGVQYEQFF; cdr3_nt: TGTGCCAGCAGTCAAGGCGTACAGTATGAGCAGTTCTTC
j_call: TRBJ2-1; d_call: NA; clone_size: NA; v_call: TRBV7-3; cdr3_aa: CASSLSGGPHNEQFF; cdr3_nt: TGTGCCAGCAGCTTATCTGGGGGTCCTCACAATGAGCAGTTCTTC
j_call: TRBJ2-6; d_call: TRBD1; clone_size: many; v_call: TRBV9; cdr3_aa: CASSTATGGRSGANVLTF; cdr3_nt: TGTGCCAGCAGCACAGCGACAGGGGGTCGCTCTGGGGCCAACGTCCTGACTTTC
j_call: TRBJ1-5; d_call: NA; clone_size: NA; v_call: TRBV5-5; cdr3_aa: CASSSSGSNQPQHF; cdr3_nt: TGTGCCAGCAGCTCTTCCGGGAGCAATCAGCCCCAGCATTTT
j_call: TRBJ2-1; d_call: NA; clone_size: NA; v_call: TRBV7-9; cdr3_aa: CASSPTGEGEQFF; cdr3_nt: TGTGCCAGCAGCCCGACAGGGGAGGGGGAGCAGTTCTTC
j_call: TRBJ2-2; d_call: NA; clone_size: many; v_call: TRBV15; cdr3_aa: CATSRGGYGGELFF; cdr3_nt: TGTGCCACCAGCAGAGGAGGATATGGTGGGGAGCTGTTTTTT
j_call: TRBJ1-1; d_call: NA; clone_size: NA; v_call: TRBV28; cdr3_aa: CASTLQEGFAFF; cdr3_nt: TGTGCCAGCACCCTCCAGGAGGGGTTCGCTTTCTTT
j_call: TRBJ2-2; d_call: NA; clone_size: few; v_call: TRBV9; cdr3_aa: CASSVVAENTGELFF; cdr3_nt: TGTGCCAGCAGCGTAGTCGCTGAGAACACCGGGGAGCTGTTTTTT
j_call: TRBJ2-3; d_call: NA; clone_size: few; v_call: TRBV2; cdr3_aa: CASSESSGSTDTQYF; cdr3_nt: TGTGCCAGCAGTGAATCGAGCGGGAGCACAGATACGCAGTATTTT
j_call: TRBJ2-1; d_call: NA; clone_size: few; v_call: TRBV25-1; cdr3_aa: CASSEPSTYNEQFF; cdr3_nt: TGTGCCAGCAGTGAACCCTCGACCTACAATGAGCAGTTCTTC
j_call: TRBJ2-2; d_call: TRBD1; clone_size: NA; v_call: TRBV19; cdr3_aa: CASSIGQGSGELFF; cdr3_nt: TGTGCCAGTAGTATAGGACAGGGAAGCGGGGAGCTGTTTTTT